The 22 T cell receptor beta chains given below trace back to one sample, sequenced in a study of T cell responses to AZD1222 COVID-19 vaccine. TCRdb's table, derived via immunoSEQ multiplex PCR, lists solely in-frame clones and lacks some. The sample lists approximately 80,000 clones, just over 90% occurring once. Sequences were derived from peripheral blood, sampled 28 days after the second AZD1222 dose. The receptors were gathered from an adult who received the AZD1222 COVID-19 vaccine.

The chain couples TRBV10-3 to TRBJ1-1; D unresolved. This CDR3 is 13 amino acids long. Germline values: CDR1 ENHRY, CDR2 SYGVKD. V was clipped by 4 bases and J by 5 bases, with 11 bases between them. The CDR3 sequence: CAISVEERTEAFF. CDR3 nucleotides: TGTGCCATCAGTGTAGAGGAGAGGACTGAAGCTTTCTTT.

Here the CDR3 DNA reads TGTGCCAGCAGTGAAGAGGGGGGTGGGGAGCTGTTTTTT. Encoded protein: CASSEEGGGELFF. V is TRBV2 and J is TRBJ2-2; D is possibly TRBD1 or TRBD2 (6 bases each). Germline assignment: CDR1 SNHLY and CDR2 FYNNEI. CDR3 length: 13 residues. The ends were cut back, 1 base at V and 8 bases at J, with 8 bases in the middle.

The CDR3 sequence is CASSPWTERRWEEKLFF. CDR3 coding DNA: TGTGCCAGCAGCCCATGGACAGAGAGGAGGTGGGAGGAAAAACTGTTTTTT. The chain links TRBV5-6 to TRBJ1-4; weak D call: TRBD1 (6 bases). V dropped 4 bases and J dropped 8 bases, with 24 bases sitting between them. The CDR3 extends over 17 amino acids. Germline CDR1 and CDR2: SGHDT and YYEEEE. Full variable domain (rest looked up from reference TRBV5-6 and TRBJ1-4): DAGVTQSPTHLIKTRGQQVTLRCSPKSGHDTVSWYQQALGQGPQFIFQYYEEEERQRGNFPDRFSGHQFPNYSSELNVNALLLGDSALYLCASSPWTERRWEEKLFFGSGTQLSVL.

The V call is TRBV5-1, the J call TRBJ1-6; 10 positions match TRBD1. V gave up 0 bases and J gave up 11 bases; unmatched junction bases: 2. CDR1 is SGHRS and CDR2 is YFSETQ in the germline V gene. CDR3 length: 14 residues. The CDR3 DNA reads as TGCGCCAGCAGCTTGGAGGACAGGGGGACACCCCTCCACTTT. This codes for CASSLEDRGTPLHF.

For this clone: An end of the junction does not agree with germline; a read error may underlie this. The rearrangement links TRBV6-5 to TRBJ2-7; D may be TRBD1 (6 bases). Germline V lookup: CDR1 MNHEY, CDR2 SVGAGI. This CDR3 has 12 amino acids. This CDR3 reads CASSYYRDEQYF. The CDR3, as DNA: TGTGCCAGCAGCTACTACAGGGACGAGCAGTACTTC.

CDR3 loop: CATSRGDRTEAFF. In nucleotides, the CDR3 is TGTGCCACCAGTAGGGGCGATAGGACTGAAGCTTTCTTT. This sequence joins TRBV24-1 and TRBJ1-1, with D possibly TRBD1 on 5 matching bases. V lost 6 bases, J lost 5 bases, and 12 bases lay in between. The germline V gene encodes CDR1 KGHDR and CDR2 SFDVKD. The CDR3 totals 13 residues.

The gene calls are TRBV5-5 and TRBJ1-6; 9 bases align to TRBD1. Germline V CDR1 and CDR2: SGHKS, YYEKEE (reference sequence). The CDR3 sequence is 16 residues long. With 4 bases clipped from V and 8 bases from J, the junction kept 10 bases outside the gene matches. CDR3 bases: TGTGCCAGCAGCCTAGGGACAGGGTGGAGTGATTCACCCCTCCACTTT. Protein sequence: CASSLGTGWSDSPLHF.

V gene TRBV28 combines with J gene TRBJ1-5; D is unclear. V was shortened by 5 bases and J by 8 bases, with 10 bases between the two germline ends. Per germline, CDR1 MDHEN and CDR2 SYDVKM. The CDR3 is 12 amino acids. The CDR3 loop is CASSAAGEPQHF. In DNA, the CDR3 is TGTGCCAGCAGTGCGGCCGGGGAGCCCCAGCATTTT. The full variable domain, rest sourced from reference TRBV28 and TRBJ1-5, is DVKVTQSSRYLVKRTGEKVFLECVQDMDHENMFWYRQDPGLGLRLIYFSYDVKMKEKGDIPEGYSVSREKKERFSLILESASTNQTSMYLCASSAAGEPQHFGDGTRLSIL.

The chain is built from TRBV6-6 and TRBJ2-1; 11 nucleotides line up with TRBD2. This CDR3 is 15 amino acids long. CDR1 is MNHNY, CDR2 SVGAGI, per germline (reference sequence). The V segment lost 5 bases and the J segment 9 bases; nucleotides outside the gene matches: 9. The CDR3: CASSRLAGSQGEQFF. Written as DNA, the CDR3 is TGTGCCAGCAGTCGACTAGCGGGAAGCCAGGGTGAGCAGTTCTTC.

The V call is TRBV5-1, the J call TRBJ2-2; 10 bases are shared with TRBD1. V was clipped by 0 bases and J by 5 bases; unmatched bases: 1. This CDR3 is 15 amino acids long. Germline lookup yields CDR1 SGHRS and CDR2 YFSETQ. Here the CDR3 reads CASSLGDRGTGELFF. DNA for the CDR3: TGCGCCAGCAGCTTGGGGGACAGGGGAACCGGGGAGCTGTTTTTT.

The chain recombines TRBV11-1 with TRBJ1-1; 8 bases line up with TRBD1. Trimming at V came to 5 bases and at J to 8 bases, leaving 10 bases not matched to a gene. The CDR3 extends over 14 amino acids. Per germline, CDR1 SGHAT and CDR2 FQDESV (reference sequence). The CDR3 nucleotides are TGTGCCAGCAGCAAGGACAGGGCTAGACCGGAAGCTTTCTTT. Protein product: CASSKDRARPEAFF. The full variable domain, rest sourced from reference TRBV11-1 and TRBJ1-1, is EAEVAQSPRYKITEKSQAVAFWCDPISGHATLYWYRQILGQGPELLVQFQDESVVDDSQLPKDRFSAERLKGVDSTLKIQPAELGDSAMYLCASSKDRARPEAFFGQGTRLTVV.

This chain links TRBV5-1 with TRBJ2-5; D not resolved. There are 13 residues in the CDR3. V lost 3 bases, J lost 3 bases, and 9 bases lay in between. The germline V gene has CDR1 SGHRS and CDR2 YFSETQ. The CDR3 DNA reads as TGCGCCAGCAGCTGGGCTAGTGAAGAGACCCAGTACTTC. Its protein product is CASSWASEETQYF.

The chain employs TRBV5-1 and TRBJ1-2; weak D call: TRBD1 (6 bases). The V gene lost 0 bases and the J gene lost 4 bases, with 13 bases spanning the gap. The CDR3 is 15 amino acids. CDR1 and CDR2 (germline): SGHRS, YFSETQ. CDR3 region: CASSLAGGASYGYTF. CDR3 coding DNA: TGCGCCAGCAGCTTGGCGGGGGGCGCAAGCTATGGCTACACCTTC.

V gene TRBV29-1 combines with J gene TRBJ2-3, with D unresolved. With 0 bases removed from V and 2 bases from J, the gap between germline ends came to 15 bases. Germline V gene lookup returns CDR1 SQVTM and CDR2 ANQGSEA. CDR3 length equals 16 residues. CDR3 nucleotides: TGCAGCGTTGAAGATCCATCGCCCAAGACCACAGATACGCAGTATTTT. Translating it yields CSVEDPSPKTTDTQYF.

The V and J genes are TRBV24-1 and TRBJ2-5; 10 bases agree with TRBD1. CDR3 length equals 17 residues. Germline CDR1 is KGHDR and CDR2 is SFDVKD. V lost 5 bases and J lost 2; bases outside the gene matches: 10. CDR3 residues: CATSGVWDRGQQETQYF. The CDR3 region has the DNA TGTGCCACCAGTGGCGTCTGGGACAGGGGCCAGCAAGAGACCCAGTACTTC.

The V call is TRBV11-1, the J call TRBJ2-7, with 11 bases lining up with TRBD2. V gave up 3 bases and J gave up 6 bases; unmatched junction bases: 7. The CDR3 covers 15 residues. Per germline, CDR1 SGHAT and CDR2 FQDESV (reference sequence). Written as DNA, the CDR3 is TGTGCCAGCAGCTTTCTCACTAGCGGGAGCCCCGAGCAGTACTTC. Translated, it gives CASSFLTSGSPEQYF.

The chain recombines TRBV25-1 with TRBJ1-2; D is possibly TRBD1 (6 bases). The CDR3 runs to 12 residues. Germline assignment: CDR1 MGHDK and CDR2 SYGVNS. The V gene lost 8 bases and the J gene lost 5 bases, with 12 bases spanning the gap. CDR3 protein: CASRGQPYGYTF. The DNA for the CDR3 is TGTGCCAGCCGAGGACAGCCATATGGCTACACCTTC.

The chain has TRBV6-5 and TRBJ1-1; no clear D. Germline CDR1 reads MNHEY; CDR2 reads SVGAGI. Deletions cut 6 bases from V and 6 bases from J, with 11 bases between. There are 12 residues in the CDR3. CDR3: CASSADGPEAFF. The DNA for the CDR3 is TGTGCCAGCAGCGCGGACGGACCTGAAGCTTTCTTT.

The chain has TRBV5-1 and TRBJ2-2, with a possible D match to TRBD1 (5 bases). The ends were cut back, 10 bases at V and 0 bases at J, with 7 bases in the middle. Germline CDR1 reads SGHRS; CDR2 reads YFSETQ. CDR3 size: 12 residues. The CDR3 protein is CAAGTNTGELFF. For the CDR3, the DNA is TGCGCCGCAGGGACGAACACCGGGGAGCTGTTTTTT.

V is TRBV3-1 (or the pseudogene TRBV3-2) and J is TRBJ1-1; 7 bases are shared with TRBD1. CDR1 is LGHDT and CDR2 is YNNKEL in the germline V gene (reference sequence). This CDR3 contains 14 residues. The J segment lost 4 bases and the V segment lost 2 bases, leaving 4 bases of the junction unmatched. The CDR3 here is CASSQQPGGTEAFF. Here the CDR3 DNA reads TGTGCCAGCAGCCAACAACCAGGGGGCACTGAAGCTTTCTTT.

The rearrangement uses TRBV5-1 and TRBJ2-3, with TRBD2 matching over 10 bases. The germline CDR1 and CDR2 sequences are SGHRS and YFSETQ. With V trimmed by 2 bases and J by 3 bases, 6 bases remained unmatched. The CDR3 has 16 amino acids. CDR3 region: CASSFSGGADTDTQYF. CDR3 coding DNA: TGCGCCAGCAGCTTCAGCGGGGGGGCCGATACAGATACGCAGTATTTT. The whole variable domain, remainder taken from reference TRBV5-1 and TRBJ2-3, is KAGVTQTPRYLIKTRGQQVTLSCSPISGHRSVSWYQQTPGQGLQFLFEYFSETQRNKGNFPGRFSGRQFSNSRSEMNVSTLELGDSALYLCASSFSGGADTDTQYFGPGTRLTVL.

The CDR3 protein is CASRRDRVVNEQFF. CDR3 DNA: TGTGCCAGCAGGCGGGACAGGGTTGTCAATGAGCAGTTCTTC. The rearrangement links TRBV7-8 to TRBJ2-1, with TRBD1 matching 9 bases. CDR1 and CDR2 (germline): SGHVS, FQNEAQ. The CDR3 sequence is 14 residues long. V shed 6 bases, J shed 6 bases, and the junction held 6 bases outside the gene matches.